One and the same sample provided the 32 T cell receptor beta chains below, sequenced in a study of control samples from healthy donors and cancer patients (TCRdb year 2020). Receptor libraries were prepared by the immunoSEQ multiplex PCR assay. Held by TCRdb, this immuneACCESS table contains in-frame sequences only and omits some clones. Under half of the omission traces to an unresolved V gene where checked; the cause of the rest is unknown. Within this sample are fewer than 90,000 clones, with about 95% of them counted one time only. Of the sample, around 6.5% is held by the ten largest clones. Specimen: blood. These receptors all come from a woman aged 40 to 50 in good health.

The chain carries TRBV14 and TRBJ2-3; 7 nucleotides line up with TRBD1. Trimming cost V 4 bases and J 0 bases; bases outside gene matches: 7. Germline V gives CDR1 SGHDN, CDR2 FVKESK. This CDR3 has 16 residues. The CDR3 sequence is CASSPRQGWSTDTQYF. The CDR3 region has the DNA TGTGCCAGCAGCCCCAGACAGGGTTGGAGCACAGATACGCAGTATTTT.

V usage is TRBV19 and J usage is TRBJ1-1; TRBD1 agrees at 9 bases. The CDR3 loop spans 12 amino acids. V lost 4 bases to trimming and J lost 6 bases; unmatched junction nucleotides: 0. Germline V gene lookup returns CDR1 LNHDA and CDR2 SQIVND (reference sequence). The CDR3 sequence is CASSRTGAEAFF. The CDR3 DNA sequence: TGTGCCAGTAGTAGGACAGGGGCTGAAGCTTTCTTT.

This clone was seen once. The J gene is TRBJ1-2, the V gene TRBV6-5, with TRBD1 as a possible D gene (6 bases). V lost 6 bases, J lost 2 bases, and 10 bases lay in between. This CDR3 contains 13 residues. Looked up from germline, CDR1 is MNHEY and CDR2 is SVGAGI. CDR3 loop: CASSPQGNYGYTF. CDR3 DNA: TGTGCCAGCAGCCCACAGGGAAACTATGGCTACACCTTC.

The chain uses TRBV4-3 and TRBJ2-7; tentatively, D is TRBD1 (6 bases). CDR3 length: 16 amino acids. The V gene lost 0 bases and the J gene lost 5 bases, with 17 bases spanning the gap. Germline CDR1 is LGHNA and CDR2 is YSLEER. CDR3 nucleotide sequence: TGCGCCAGCAGCCAAGATGAGGGGGTTCCTTCTCACGAGCAGTACTTC. This gives the protein CASSQDEGVPSHEQYF.

This rearrangement joins TRBV30 to TRBJ2-1; maybe TRBD2 (7 bases). Trimming took 3 bases from V and 0 from J, leaving 15 bases between them. The CDR3 consists of 16 residues. Germline loops: CDR1 GTSNPN, CDR2 SVGIG (reference sequence). CDR3 sequence: CAWREWGGDSYNEQFF. The CDR3, as DNA: TGTGCCTGGAGGGAGTGGGGGGGCGACTCCTACAATGAGCAGTTCTTC.

The chain is built from TRBV6-5 and TRBJ2-1, with 7 bases lining up with TRBD1. Trimming removed 4 bases from V and 4 bases from J; junction bases left unmatched: 7. This CDR3 is 15 amino acids long. CDR1 and CDR2 (germline): MNHEY, SVGAGI. The CDR3 sequence is CASSFYRGSYNEQFF. The CDR3 DNA is TGTGCCAGCAGTTTCTACAGGGGCTCATACAATGAGCAGTTCTTC.

This sequence joins TRBV4-2 and TRBJ1-4; no firm D call. The CDR3 length is 16 residues. V was shortened by 1 base and J by 0 bases, with 9 bases between the two germline ends. Germline assignment: CDR1 LGHNA and CDR2 YNFKEQ. The CDR3 sequence: CASSQGRAATNEKLFF. The CDR3 nucleotides are TGTGCCAGCAGCCAAGGGAGGGCAGCAACTAATGAAAAACTGTTTTTT.

The chain uses TRBV29-1 and TRBJ2-5; D is perhaps TRBD2 (5 bases). The V gene's germline CDR1 is SQVTM and CDR2 ANQGSEA. V was clipped by 7 bases and J by 2 bases, with 14 bases between them. The CDR3 covers 13 residues. The chain's CDR3 is CSATGTGQETQYF. Here the CDR3 DNA reads TGCAGCGCCACCGGCACGGGACAAGAGACCCAGTACTTC.

The V gene is TRBV18, the J gene TRBJ2-1; 7 bases fit TRBD1. The junction had 8 bases not matched to a gene; V was cut back by 3 bases and J by 3 bases. From germline, CDR1 is KGHSH and CDR2 LQKENI. The CDR3 has 16 amino acids. CDR3 amino acids: CASSPNPGGYYNEQFF. The CDR3 DNA follows: TGTGCCAGCTCACCCAACCCAGGGGGATACTACAATGAGCAGTTCTTC.

This clone occurred once. The genes are TRBV5-1 and TRBJ2-5, with 7 bases fitting TRBD1. Per the germline V gene, CDR1 is SGHRS and CDR2 is YFSETQ. The V segment lost 7 bases and the J segment 5 bases; nucleotides outside the gene matches: 8. The CDR3 has 13 amino acids. CDR3 protein: CASAGTAPETQYF. CDR3 nucleotide sequence: TGCGCCAGCGCCGGGACAGCCCCCGAGACCCAGTACTTC.

The genes are TRBV4-3 and TRBJ2-6; D is uncertain. The CDR3 has 16 residues. V lost 1 base and J 0 bases, leaving 7 bases between the germline ends. The germline gives CDR1 LGHNA, CDR2 YSLEER. In nucleotides, the CDR3 is TGCGCCAGCAGCCAAGGGACCATCTCTGGGGCCAACGTCCTGACTTTC. Amino acids: CASSQGTISGANVLTF.

The CDR3 nucleotides are TGTGCCAGCAGCCGCGGGTTTCAGGGGGCTGAGCAGTACTTC. This translates into CASSRGFQGAEQYF. The genes are TRBV5-6 and TRBJ2-7, with 8 bases aligning to TRBD1. V lost 4 bases, J lost 7 bases, and 10 bases stayed unmatched. This CDR3 region has 14 residues. The germline gives CDR1 SGHDT, CDR2 YYEEEE.

The chain joins TRBV5-1 to TRBJ2-2; weak D call: TRBD1 (6 bases). CDR1 SGHRS and CDR2 YFSETQ come from the germline V gene. This CDR3 region has 15 residues. Trimming removed 2 bases from V and 0 bases from J, with 8 bases in between. CDR3: CASSLGGTNTGELFF. The DNA for the CDR3 is TGCGCCAGCAGCTTAGGGGGTACGAACACCGGGGAGCTGTTTTTT.

This clone was counted once. The chain carries TRBV19 and TRBJ2-5; D tentatively fits TRBD1 or TRBD2 (5 bases each). Germline V lookup: CDR1 LNHDA, CDR2 SQIVND (reference sequence). V lost 5 bases to trimming and J lost 7 bases, with 11 bases between them. The CDR3 length is 12 residues. In DNA, the CDR3 is TGTGCCAGTAGTGGGAATGGGGGGACCCAGTACTTC. This encodes CASSGNGGTQYF.

V and J are TRBV19 and TRBJ2-1, with TRBD1 matching over 9 bases. The germline V gene encodes CDR1 LNHDA and CDR2 SQIVND (reference sequence). V lost 3 bases, J lost 7 bases, and 10 bases stayed unmatched. This CDR3 spans 16 amino acids. In DNA, the CDR3 is TGTGCCAGTAGTATGATGGGACAGGGAAGGGAAAATGAGCAGTTCTTC. Its protein product is CASSMMGQGRENEQFF.

V gene TRBV2 combines with J gene TRBJ1-4; D ambiguous. The ends were cut back, 6 bases at V and 8 bases at J, with 10 bases in the middle. The CDR3 contains 12 residues. CDR1 and CDR2 (germline): SNHLY, FYNNEI. The CDR3 DNA is TGTGCCAGCAGCCCTCCGGCGGAAAAACTGTTTTTT. Protein product: CASSPPAEKLFF.

The chain recombines TRBV5-6 with TRBJ2-3, with 8 bases aligning to TRBD2. V was pared by 4 bases and J by 3 bases, with 10 bases of the junction left unmatched. The CDR3 is made up of 16 amino acids. Germline V gene lookup returns CDR1 SGHDT and CDR2 YYEEEE. DNA of the CDR3: TGTGCCAGCAGCGCCCCGGGACTAGAGTTTACAGATACGCAGTATTTT. The encoded protein is CASSAPGLEFTDTQYF. Full variable domain (missing parts from reference TRBV5-6 and TRBJ2-3): DAGVTQSPTHLIKTRGQQVTLRCSPKSGHDTVSWYQQALGQGPQFIFQYYEEEERQRGNFPDRFSGHQFPNYSSELNVNALLLGDSALYLCASSAPGLEFTDTQYFGPGTRLTVL.

This rearrangement joins TRBV28 to TRBJ2-1; TRBD1 matches at 8 bases. The CDR3 sequence is 14 residues long. The germline CDR1 and CDR2 sequences are MDHEN and SYDVKM. V dropped 5 bases and J dropped 4; count of bases not matched to a gene: 4. The CDR3 is CASSPRTGYNEQFF. In DNA form, the CDR3 reads TGTGCCAGCAGTCCTCGGACAGGGTACAATGAGCAGTTCTTC.

The chain is built from TRBV7-5 and TRBJ2-5. TRBV7-5 is a pseudogene. The CDR3 extends over 14 amino acids. The CDR3 nucleotides are TGTGTCAGAAGCTTAGAAGGGCCCCAAGAGACCCAGTACTTC. This sequence encodes CVRSLEGPQETQYF.

The rearrangement joins TRBV6-1 to TRBJ2-3; the match to TRBD2 covers 8 bases. Trimming removed 2 bases from V and 2 bases from J; junction bases left unmatched: 3. The CDR3 contains 15 residues. Germline values: CDR1 MNHNS, CDR2 SASEGT. CDR3 nucleotide sequence: TGTGCCAGCAGTGAATGGCGGGGGGTCACAGATACGCAGTATTTT. This sequence encodes CASSEWRGVTDTQYF.

This clone showed up just a few times. One junction end does not reproduce the germline sequence, and a read error may be involved. This chain joins TRBV2 and TRBJ1-1; D is unclear. CDR3 length: 12 residues. Germline V CDR1 and CDR2: SNHLY, FYNNEI. CDR3 amino acids: CATSVMNTEAFF. CDR3 DNA sequence: TGTGCCACCAGTGTGATGAACACTGAAGCTTTCTTT.

The CDR3, as DNA: TGTGCCAGCAGCCGGGGAGCGGGAGGTTACAATGAGCAGTTCTTC. It specifies CASSRGAGGYNEQFF. The chain links TRBV3-1 (or the pseudogene TRBV3-2) to TRBJ2-1; 9 bases align to TRBD2. Germline V lookup: CDR1 LGHDT, CDR2 YNNKEL (reference sequence). This CDR3 region has 15 residues. Trimming removed 4 bases from V and 4 bases from J; junction bases left unmatched: 5.

This chain joins TRBV6-6 and TRBJ2-2; D is uncertain. Per germline, CDR1 MNHNY and CDR2 SVGAGI (reference sequence). The CDR3 totals 16 residues. V was pared by 5 bases and J by 5 bases, with 18 bases between. The CDR3 coding sequence is TGTGCCAGCAGTCTCCTTACCCAGCCGTCTACCGGGGAGCTGTTTTTT. This codes for CASSLLTQPSTGELFF.

The rearrangement links TRBV6-5 to TRBJ1-3; D possibly corresponds to TRBD1 (5 bases). V gave up 1 base and J gave up 4 bases, with 11 bases separating them. The germline V gene has CDR1 MNHEY and CDR2 SVGAGI. The CDR3 is made up of 15 amino acids. The CDR3 loop reads CASSYLGGGGNTIYF. The CDR3 DNA reads as TGTGCCAGCAGTTACTTGGGGGGAGGCGGAAACACCATATATTTT.

This chain uses TRBV30 with TRBJ1-4; D remains ambiguous. With 0 bases removed from V and 8 bases from J, the gap between germline ends came to 7 bases. The CDR3 covers 12 residues. In germline, CDR1 is GTSNPN, CDR2 SVGIG (reference sequence). The CDR3 DNA sequence: TGTGCCTGGAGTGTAATGGAGGAAAAACTGTTTTTT. Residues: CAWSVMEEKLFF.

The chain combines TRBV19 with TRBJ1-2; 9 bases agree with TRBD1. Unmatched junction bases numbered 7, after V lost 5 bases and J lost 3 bases. The CDR3 has 15 residues. Per germline, CDR1 LNHDA and CDR2 SQIVND (reference sequence). The CDR3: CASSPRTGEDYGYTF. CDR3 coding DNA: TGTGCCAGTAGTCCAAGGACAGGGGAGGACTATGGCTACACCTTC.

CDR3: CASSFIFPSSQPQHF. As DNA, the CDR3 is TGTGCCAGCAGTTTCATATTCCCGAGTAGTCAGCCCCAGCATTTT. V usage is TRBV27 and J usage is TRBJ1-5; D remains ambiguous. The ends were cut back, 3 bases at V and 6 bases at J, with 15 bases in the middle. Germline V gives CDR1 MNHEY, CDR2 SMNVEV (reference sequence). The CDR3 sequence is 15 residues long.

The count of this clone is one. The chain uses TRBV3-1 (or the pseudogene TRBV3-2) and TRBJ2-5; 9 bases map to TRBD1. The CDR3 runs 14 residues. V was pared by 8 bases and J by 5 bases, with 9 bases of the junction left unmatched. The germline V gene has CDR1 LGHDT and CDR2 YNNKEL (reference sequence). CDR3 DNA sequence: TGTGCCAGCTCGGACAGGGGCGGGGAGGAGACCCAGTACTTC. It yields the protein CASSDRGGEETQYF.

The rearrangement links TRBV7-2 to TRBJ1-1, with a weak D call TRBD1 (5 bases). This CDR3 is 13 amino acids long. The germline V gene encodes CDR1 SGHTA and CDR2 FQGNSA. Trimming stripped 1 base from V and 4 bases from J, with 7 bases between. CDR3 nucleotides: TGTGCCAGCAGCTTAGGACAGTTCACTGAAGCTTTCTTT. Its protein product is CASSLGQFTEAFF.

The rearrangement joins TRBV2 to TRBJ1-5; D is unclear. Trimming pared 2 bases from V and 5 bases from J, leaving 10 bases between. The germline V gene has CDR1 SNHLY and CDR2 FYNNEI. This CDR3 contains 14 residues. The CDR3 bases are TGTGCCAGCAGTGAAAACAGACCTGATCAGCCCCAGCATTTT. This sequence encodes CASSENRPDQPQHF.

The chain has TRBV6-5 and TRBJ1-4, with 8 bases that match TRBD1. V trimming: 6 bases; J trimming: 8 bases; junction bases outside the gene matches: 11. Germline lookup yields CDR1 MNHEY and CDR2 SVGAGI. The CDR3 is made up of 15 amino acids. As DNA, the CDR3 is TGTGCCAGCAGGGACTCGGACAGGGTTCTCGAAAAACTGTTTTTT. It specifies CASRDSDRVLEKLFF.

J is TRBJ1-2 and V is TRBV24-1; D may be TRBD1 (6 bases). Germline loops: CDR1 KGHDR, CDR2 SFDVKD. V dropped 4 bases and J dropped 0 bases, with 11 bases sitting between them. The CDR3 totals 15 residues. The CDR3 DNA is TGTGCCACCAGTGACGGACAGACCACTAACTATGGCTACACCTTC. It translates to CATSDGQTTNYGYTF.